The 13 T cell receptor beta chains in this list originate from one sample, sequenced in a study of CXCR3-negative and CXCR3-positive naive CD8 T cells (dated by TCRdb to about 2019). The run used a NextSeq 550. The Human TCR Profiling Kit (MiLaboratory) was used to prepare UMI-labeled 5' RACE TRB cDNA libraries. TCRdb reprocessed the raw reads; every CDR3 protein sequence is a single record, and DNA is not supplied. This sample's table contains some 130,000 distinct CDR3 sequences. Roughly 0.31% of the sample lies in the top ten. The source material was naive CXCR3- CD8+ T cells from blood. The sample's cell subset or site label is to be understood as: CD45RO-CCR7+CD27+CD95- naive CD8+ T cells lacking CXCR3 (TNR3-). These receptors came from a human donor in good health. Some clones in this sample may be carry-over from other donors' samples.

This chain uses TRBV7-9 with TRBJ2-5; TCRdb names TRBD1, which stays unverified in the absence of DNA. The germline V gene has CDR1 SEHNR and CDR2 FQNEAQ (reference sequence). CDR3 length: 16 residues. The CDR3 is CASSLLQGRSRETQYF.

The V and J genes are TRBV20-1 and TRBJ2-1; the TRBD2 assignment by TCRdb is unverifiable without DNA. CDR3 length: 14 residues. CDR1 and CDR2 (germline): DFQATT, SNEGSKA (reference sequence). This CDR3 reads CSVGTSGTFNEQFF.

V is TRBV4-3 and J is TRBJ1-2. CDR1 is LGHNA, CDR2 YSLEER, per germline. The CDR3 is 14 amino acids. CDR3: CASSQDAANYGYTF.

The gene calls are TRBV5-6 and TRBJ2-7; TCRdb selects TRBD1, and the lack of DNA leaves this call unchecked. Germline CDR1 SGHDT, CDR2 YYEEEE. The CDR3 is 14 amino acids. This CDR3 is CASSLGGDHYEQYF.

The chain has TRBV4-2 and TRBJ2-7; with no DNA, the TCRdb D assignment of TRBD1 cannot be verified. Germline CDR1 reads LGHNA; CDR2 reads YNFKEQ. This CDR3 spans 15 amino acids. The CDR3 loop is CASSPGGTYTYEQYF.

The rearrangement joins TRBV27 to TRBJ2-1; TCRdb names TRBD1, which stays unverified in the absence of DNA. This CDR3 is built from 15 residues. CDR1 and CDR2 from the germline V gene are MNHEY and SMNVEV (reference sequence). The CDR3 here is CASGSGTVPYNEQFF.

This sequence joins TRBV29-1 and TRBJ1-2; TCRdb selects TRBD1, and the lack of DNA leaves this call unchecked. The CDR3 spans 15 residues. The germline V gene encodes CDR1 SQVTM and CDR2 ANQGSEA. The CDR3 is CSVDLRGQGLKGYTF.

The V call is TRBV28, the J call TRBJ2-7; TCRdb lists TRBD1, though no DNA is available to test this call. This CDR3 is built from 13 residues. Germline loops: CDR1 MDHEN, CDR2 SYDVKM. The CDR3 sequence is CASRTTGEYEQYF.

This chain connects TRBV20-1 to TRBJ1-1. This CDR3 is built from 13 residues. CDR1 is DFQATT and CDR2 is SNEGSKA in the germline V gene (reference sequence). The CDR3 is CSARRTDDTEAFF.

The gene calls are TRBV20-1 and TRBJ1-2. Germline V gene lookup returns CDR1 DFQATT and CDR2 SNEGSKA (reference sequence). This CDR3 is built from 12 residues. The CDR3 sequence: CSASGPDYGYTF.

This chain uses TRBV28 with TRBJ1-2. Germline CDR1 reads MDHEN; CDR2 reads SYDVKM. CDR3 length: 14 amino acids. The CDR3: CASSEIPLNYGYTF.

The CDR3 spells CARSAGLAGRNIQYF. V and J are TRBV9 and TRBJ2-4; the D call of TRBD2 rests on TCRdb alone, since no DNA is present to check it. In germline, CDR1 is SGDLS, CDR2 YYNGEE. The CDR3 is 15 amino acids.

The chain employs TRBV29-1 and TRBJ2-7; TCRdb designates TRBD2, a call that cannot be tested without DNA. Germline V CDR1 and CDR2: SQVTM, ANQGSEA. CDR3 length: 12 amino acids. CDR3 residues: CSVRGGVHEQYF.